The 17 T cell receptor beta chains below were found in one sample sequenced in a study of T cell responses to AZD1222 COVID-19 vaccine. Libraries were prepared by immunoSEQ multiplex PCR; TCRdb keeps only in-frame clonotypes and omits some of them. Among about 86,000 clones, approximately 89% were seen once, and the ten largest hold approximately 5%. The material was peripheral blood, obtained 28 days after the second AZD1222 dose. Every receptor here comes from an adult who received the AZD1222 COVID-19 vaccine.

V is TRBV11-2 and J is TRBJ2-7; D call uncertain. Trimming took 1 base from V and 4 from J, leaving 5 bases between them. Germline V gene data show CDR1 as SGHAT and CDR2 as FQNNGV. The CDR3 consists of 12 residues. In nucleotides, the CDR3 is TGTGCCAGCAGCTTAGGTGAATACGAGCAGTACTTC. This encodes CASSLGEYEQYF.

This clone was detected only once. V gene TRBV21-1 combines with J gene TRBJ2-7; the DNA was not used to check the table's D call, TRBD1. TRBV21-1 is reported as a pseudogene. CDR3 size: 16 residues. DNA of the CDR3: TGTGCCAGCAGCAAAGAGCCAAGACAGAGCTCCTACGAGCAGTACTTC. This sequence encodes CASSKEPRQSSYEQYF.

The V call is TRBV18, the J call TRBJ1-3; 7 nucleotides align to TRBD1. Germline-derived CDR1 and CDR2 are KGHSH and LQKENI. The CDR3 extends over 15 amino acids. Trimming removed 2 bases from V and 4 bases from J; junction bases left unmatched: 5. The DNA for the CDR3 is TGTGCCAGCTCACCATACTCGGGACAGGGAAACACCATATATTTT. This sequence encodes CASSPYSGQGNTIYF.

This clone was picked up a small number of times. At the DNA level, this CDR3 is encoded by other sequences in the same sample as well. The V gene is TRBV7-9, the J gene TRBJ2-2; D call uncertain. Per the germline V gene, CDR1 is SEHNR and CDR2 is FQNEAQ (reference sequence). The CDR3 has 13 residues. The V gene lost 4 bases and the J gene lost 5 bases, with 8 bases spanning the gap. This CDR3 is CASSSRATGELFF. Written as DNA, the CDR3 is TGTGCCAGCAGCTCTAGGGCTACCGGGGAGCTGTTTTTT.

The chain combines TRBV11-2 with TRBJ1-4; perhaps TRBD1 as D (6 bases). V lost 5 bases and J lost 2, with 15 bases in between. The CDR3 sequence is 16 residues long. The germline V gene encodes CDR1 SGHAT and CDR2 FQNNGV. The CDR3 DNA sequence: TGTGCCAGCAGCGGGGAAACAGGGTATACTAATGAAAAACTGTTTTTT. This translates into CASSGETGYTNEKLFF.

The V call is TRBV28, the J call TRBJ2-7; 8 bases match TRBD2. From germline, CDR1 is MDHEN and CDR2 SYDVKM. This CDR3 contains 17 residues. The V gene end was trimmed by 5 bases and the J gene end by 1 base; junction bases not matched to a gene: 13. The CDR3 DNA reads TGTGCCAGCAGTCCTGGTCCGGGGGGGTCCCTATCCTACGAGCAGTACTTC. Protein product: CASSPGPGGSLSYEQYF.

The chain is built from TRBV10-1 and TRBJ2-3; D is uncertain. The V end was cut by 6 bases, the J end by 4 bases, with 11 bases between. The germline gives CDR1 WNHNN, CDR2 SYGVQD (reference sequence). CDR3 length: 13 amino acids. CDR3 DNA sequence: TGCGCCAGCAGGGACGGGCCGGCAGATACGCAGTATTTT. Protein product: CASRDGPADTQYF.

J is TRBJ2-5 and V is TRBV25-1; 7 bases fit TRBD1. CDR3 size: 14 residues. Germline assignment: CDR1 MGHDK and CDR2 SYGVNS. Unmatched junction bases numbered 6, after V lost 3 bases and J lost 5 bases. This CDR3 reads CASSEDRNGETQYF. In DNA, the CDR3 is TGTGCCAGCAGTGAGGACAGGAATGGGGAGACCCAGTACTTC.

A few counts support this clone. This sequence joins TRBV9 and TRBJ1-2, with 9 positions matching TRBD1. V shed 0 bases and J 7 bases; nucleotides not matched to a gene: 10. The CDR3 totals 16 residues. Germline V CDR1 and CDR2: SGDLS, YYNGEE. CDR3 sequence: CASSVATGQGRIGYTF. In nucleotides, the CDR3 is TGTGCCAGCAGCGTAGCGACGGGACAGGGAAGGATTGGCTACACCTTC. The entire variable domain, with the rest obtained from reference TRBV9 and TRBJ1-2, is as follows: DSGVTQTPKHLITATGQRVTLRCSPRSGDLSVYWYQQSLDQGLQFLIQYYNGEERAKGNILERFSAQQFPDLHSELNLSSLELGDSALYFCASSVATGQGRIGYTFGSGTRLTVV.

This rearrangement joins TRBV10-3 to TRBJ2-7; D perhaps matches TRBD1 (6 bases). This CDR3 is 15 amino acids long. V lost 3 bases and J lost 1, with 13 bases in between. Germline V gene data show CDR1 as ENHRY and CDR2 as SYGVKD. The CDR3 DNA is TGTGCCATCAGTGATATGGGGGCTAAATCCTACGAGCAGTACTTC. Translating it yields CAISDMGAKSYEQYF.

This clone was detected a few times. The chain has TRBV3-1 (or the pseudogene TRBV3-2) and TRBJ1-2; 7 bases are a match to TRBD1. V shed 0 bases and J 4 bases; nucleotides not matched to a gene: 5. The CDR3 length is 15 residues. Germline V gene sequence: CDR1 LGHDT, CDR2 YNNKEL (reference sequence). The CDR3 sequence is CASSQDRAGGYGYTF. CDR3 sequence (DNA): TGTGCCAGCAGCCAAGATCGGGCAGGGGGCTATGGCTACACCTTC.

The chain has TRBV4-1 and TRBJ2-5; TRBD2 matches at 10 bases. The CDR3 extends over 14 amino acids. J was trimmed by 5 bases and V by 1 base; bases with no gene match: 1. CDR1 and CDR2 (germline): MGHRA, YSYEKL. The CDR3 sequence: CASSQGGLAETQYF. The CDR3, as DNA: TGCGCCAGCAGCCAAGGGGGACTAGCGGAGACCCAGTACTTC.

This sequence joins TRBV7-3 and TRBJ2-1, with 7 nucleotides matching TRBD2. V dropped 4 bases and J dropped 0; count of bases not matched to a gene: 6. The CDR3 extends over 16 amino acids. In germline, CDR1 is SGHTA, CDR2 FQGTGA. The CDR3 DNA is TGTGCCAGCAGCTCAATAAGCGGGACCTCCTACAATGAGCAGTTCTTC. It translates to CASSSISGTSYNEQFF.

This chain uses TRBV11-2 with TRBJ2-1, with 8 nucleotides matching TRBD2. The CDR3 extends over 15 amino acids. Losses at the gene ends were 5 bases for V and 3 bases for J; bases not matched to a gene: 6. CDR1 is SGHAT and CDR2 is FQNNGV in the germline V gene. This CDR3 reads CASSVWRGDYNEQFF. The CDR3 DNA is TGTGCCAGCAGCGTTTGGCGGGGGGACTACAATGAGCAGTTCTTC.

This chain links TRBV5-1 with TRBJ2-1; D possibly corresponds to TRBD2 (5 bases). Germline V gene data show CDR1 as SGHRS and CDR2 as YFSETQ. Trimming cost V 2 bases and J 6 bases, with 15 bases left between them. The length of the CDR3 is 15 residues. CDR3: CASSFGGPQVNEQFF. CDR3 DNA: TGCGCCAGCAGCTTTGGAGGACCCCAGGTCAATGAGCAGTTCTTC.

This chain links TRBV7-9 with TRBJ1-3, with D possibly being TRBD1 (5 bases). The CDR3 has 15 residues. Germline CDR1 reads SEHNR; CDR2 reads FQNEAQ (reference sequence). The V and J ends lost 4 bases and 0 bases respectively, with 10 bases between them. The CDR3 nucleotides read TGTGCCAGCAGCTCGGGACCCGCCTCTGGAAACACCATATATTTT. It encodes CASSSGPASGNTIYF.

This chain connects TRBV28 to TRBJ2-7, with D tentatively TRBD1 (5 bases). Germline-derived CDR1 and CDR2 are MDHEN and SYDVKM. V lost 7 bases, J lost 0 bases, and 16 bases lay in between. The length of the CDR3 is 15 residues. The CDR3 is CASTPAGAVSYEQYF. CDR3 bases: TGTGCCAGCACCCCCGCTGGGGCAGTCTCCTACGAGCAGTACTTC.